Following are 29 T cell receptor beta chains from one sample sequenced in a study of HIV-infected patients and healthy controls. TCRdb re-derived calls from the 5' RACE reads in MiXCR, one entry per CDR3 protein. This sample has 15,000 to 20,000 distinct CDR3 sequences, with around 15% found just once. Specimen: CD8+ T cells from blood. The origin of the receptors is a human donor in good health.

This clonotype has more than one count but fewer than ten. The V call is TRBV11-2, the J call TRBJ1-3; D gene uncertain. The V and J ends lost 8 bases and 4 bases respectively, with 3 bases between them. The germline V gene has CDR1 SGHAT and CDR2 FQNNGV. This CDR3 is built from 10 residues. Here the CDR3 reads CASRGNTIYF. In DNA form, the CDR3 reads TGTGCCAGCCGAGGAAACACCATATATTTT.

V usage is TRBV7-3 and J usage is TRBJ2-1, with TRBD2 identical over 7 bases. Germline V CDR1 and CDR2: SGHTA, FQGTGA. V shed 5 bases, J shed 5 bases, and the junction held 6 bases outside the gene matches. The CDR3 is made up of 14 amino acids. CDR3 bases: TGTGCCAGCAGCCCGAGCGGGGCCAACAATGAGCAGTTCTTC. Its translation is CASSPSGANNEQFF.

The sample holds many counts of this clonotype. The rearrangement joins TRBV27 to TRBJ2-3, with D perhaps matching TRBD1 (6 bases). This CDR3 has 17 residues. Trimming stripped 4 bases from V and 4 bases from J, with 21 bases between. CDR1 is MNHEY, CDR2 SMNVEV, per germline (reference sequence). In nucleotides, the CDR3 is TGTGCCAGCAGTTACCAACCAGGGACACTGGGGGCAGATACGCAGTATTTT. Protein sequence: CASSYQPGTLGADTQYF.

The V call is TRBV6-2 or TRBV6-3, the J call TRBJ1-2; D ambiguous. The CDR3 covers 15 residues. Germline V lookup: CDR1 MNHEY, CDR2 SVGEGT. V was pared by 7 bases and J by 2 bases, with 17 bases between. The chain's CDR3 is CASTNPDGLNYGYTF. The CDR3 coding sequence is TGTGCCAGCACCAATCCAGACGGACTCAACTATGGCTACACCTTC.

This clonotype has a handful of counts. This chain links TRBV19 with TRBJ2-1; the match to TRBD2 covers 7 bases. Germline V gives CDR1 LNHDA, CDR2 SQIVND (reference sequence). The trim removed 6 bases at V and 4 bases at J, leaving 12 bases unmatched. The CDR3 spans 16 residues. The CDR3 reads CASSPGTLADYNEQFF. CDR3 in DNA: TGTGCCAGTAGCCCGGGGACTCTAGCGGATTACAATGAGCAGTTCTTC.

The V gene is TRBV12-3 or TRBV12-4, the J gene TRBJ1-1; no clear D. The CDR3 runs to 12 residues. Trimming stripped 2 bases from V and 11 bases from J, with 12 bases between. The CDR3 here is CASSLIGLDAFF. The CDR3, as DNA: TGTGCCAGCAGTTTAATAGGGTTAGATGCTTTCTTT.

This clonotype appeared many times. The V gene is TRBV2, the J gene TRBJ2-7; TRBD2 matches at 11 bases. V dropped 2 bases and J dropped 6; count of bases not matched to a gene: 6. There are 15 residues in the CDR3. CDR1 is SNHLY and CDR2 is FYNNEI in the germline V gene. The CDR3 DNA follows: TGTGCCAGCAGTGAACTAGCGGGAGGCCCCTCCGAGCAGTACTTC. This encodes CASSELAGGPSEQYF.

Ten or more counts support this clonotype. The chain is built from TRBV25-1 and TRBJ2-1; D not certain. Trimming took off 3 bases at V and 10 bases at J, with 7 bases between the two ends. The CDR3 is 11 amino acids. Germline V CDR1 and CDR2: MGHDK, SYGVNS. The CDR3 bases are TGTGCCAGCAGTGAGCAGGAGGAGCAGTTCTTC. Protein: CASSEQEEQFF.

Only a few counts were recorded for this clonotype. V is TRBV6-6 and J is TRBJ2-7; TRBD2 matches 7 bases. Germline V CDR1 and CDR2: MNHNY, SVGAGI (reference sequence). The J segment lost 0 bases and the V segment lost 10 bases, leaving 3 bases of the junction unmatched. This CDR3 contains 12 residues. CDR3 sequence reads: CATWGGSYEQYF. CDR3 coding DNA: TGTGCCACCTGGGGGGGCTCCTACGAGCAGTACTTC.

This clonotype turned up a few times. V usage is TRBV28 and J usage is TRBJ2-7; TRBD1 is a possible D gene (6 bases). V shed 6 bases and J shed 2 bases, with 17 bases lying between them. The germline V gene encodes CDR1 MDHEN and CDR2 SYDVKM. This CDR3 comprises 15 residues. The CDR3 DNA is TGTGCCAGCAGCCTCGGGACATTAGCCGCCTACGAGCAGTACTTC. This gives the protein CASSLGTLAAYEQYF.

This clonotype was counted a few times. The chain uses TRBV9 and TRBJ2-5, with unresolved D. This CDR3 comprises 13 residues. Trimming stripped 4 bases from V and 1 base from J, with 8 bases between. The germline gives CDR1 SGDLS, CDR2 YYNGEE. In DNA form, the CDR3 reads TGTGCCAGCAGCCAAGGACCCCAAGAGACCCAGTACTTC. Protein sequence: CASSQGPQETQYF.

This clonotype was observed many times. The V call is TRBV7-9, the J call TRBJ2-1; TRBD2 agrees at 8 bases. Germline values: CDR1 SEHNR, CDR2 FQNEAQ (reference sequence). V lost 8 bases to trimming and J lost 8 bases; unmatched junction nucleotides: 5. The CDR3 runs to 12 residues. The CDR3, as DNA: TGTGCCAGCCTTAGAGCGGGAGATGAGCAGTTCTTC. As protein: CASLRAGDEQFF.

This clonotype was counted a few times. This sequence joins TRBV11-2 and TRBJ2-7; TRBD1 matches 10 bases. CDR1 and CDR2 (germline): SGHAT, FQNNGV. V lost 1 base and J lost 1; bases outside the gene matches: 7. The CDR3 covers 17 residues. CDR3 region: CASSLGTGGHLSYEQYF. The CDR3 DNA sequence: TGTGCCAGCAGCTTAGGGACAGGGGGACACCTTTCCTACGAGCAGTACTTC.

The rearrangement joins TRBV28 to TRBJ2-4; D call uncertain. The germline gives CDR1 MDHEN, CDR2 SYDVKM. This CDR3 region has 14 residues. V lost 3 bases, J lost 2 bases, and 8 bases lay in between. The CDR3 region is CASSFEVSKNIQYF. The CDR3 coding sequence is TGTGCCAGCAGTTTCGAGGTTTCCAAAAACATTCAGTACTTC. Based on the CDR3 plus reference TRBV28 and TRBJ2-4, the full variable domain is DVKVTQSSRYLVKRTGEKVFLECVQDMDHENMFWYRQDPGLGLRLIYFSYDVKMKEKGDIPEGYSVSREKKERFSLILESASTNQTSMYLCASSFEVSKNIQYFGAGTRLSVL.

In its sample, this clonotype was seen many times. The chain employs TRBV20-1 and TRBJ2-1, with 14 positions matching TRBD2. Trimming at V came to 3 bases and at J to 7 bases, leaving 5 bases not matched to a gene. The CDR3 sequence is 15 residues long. Germline values: CDR1 DFQATT, CDR2 SNEGSKA (reference sequence). The CDR3 is CSARSGTSGRNEQFF. CDR3 DNA: TGCAGTGCTAGGTCCGGGACTAGCGGGAGAAATGAGCAGTTCTTC.

This clonotype was counted at least ten times. The gene calls are TRBV19 and TRBJ2-2; 7 nucleotides line up with TRBD1. Germline CDR1 reads LNHDA; CDR2 reads SQIVND (reference sequence). The CDR3 has 16 residues. V was pared by 2 bases and J by 1 base, with 4 bases of the junction left unmatched. The CDR3 is CASSIPTGKNTGELFF. The DNA of the CDR3 is TGTGCCAGTAGTATACCGACAGGGAAGAACACCGGGGAGCTGTTTTTT.

The chain couples TRBV12-3 or TRBV12-4 to TRBJ2-2; no firm D call. The length of the CDR3 is 15 residues. V gave up 8 bases and J gave up 6 bases, with 19 bases separating them. The CDR3 reads CASGDRPAVPGELFF. DNA of the CDR3: TGTGCCAGCGGTGATCGGCCCGCTGTCCCCGGGGAGCTGTTTTTT.

V usage is TRBV27 and J usage is TRBJ2-3, with TRBD1 as a possible D gene (5 bases). The CDR3 covers 16 residues. V was trimmed by 3 bases and J by 2 bases, leaving 15 bases between them. Germline values: CDR1 MNHEY, CDR2 SMNVEV (reference sequence). CDR3 sequence: CASSFGDSPSTDTQYF. CDR3 nucleotide sequence: TGTGCCAGCAGTTTTGGAGACAGTCCTTCCACAGATACGCAGTATTTT.

This clonotype came up many times. Here the CDR3 DNA reads TGTGCCAGCAGTGGGGGCACAAAGCGGGAGGGAAAACACCGGTACGAGCAGTACTTC. This translates into CASSGGTKREGKHRYEQYF. This chain connects TRBV11-2 to TRBJ2-7, with 10 bases that match TRBD2. After removal of 6 bases from V and 4 bases from J, the junction contained 21 bases not matched to a gene. Per the germline V gene, CDR1 is SGHAT and CDR2 is FQNNGV. The CDR3 loop spans 19 amino acids.

This clonotype was detected ten times or more. V is TRBV28 and J is TRBJ2-3, with 7 bases fitting TRBD2. CDR3 length: 16 residues. V lost 3 bases and J lost 3; bases outside the gene matches: 9. The germline V gene has CDR1 MDHEN and CDR2 SYDVKM. The CDR3, as DNA: TGTGCCAGCAGTTTGTTGGGGGGGGAAAGAACAGATACGCAGTATTTT. Translated: CASSLLGGERTDTQYF. Drawing the rest from reference TRBV28 and TRBJ2-3, the complete variable domain is DVKVTQSSRYLVKRTGEKVFLECVQDMDHENMFWYRQDPGLGLRLIYFSYDVKMKEKGDIPEGYSVSREKKERFSLILESASTNQTSMYLCASSLLGGERTDTQYFGPGTRLTVL.

This clonotype was seen at least ten times. The V call is TRBV6-6, the J call TRBJ2-1; TRBD2 matches 8 bases. Trimming took 7 bases from V and 1 from J; bases not matched to a gene: 3. In germline, CDR1 is MNHNY, CDR2 SVGAGI (reference sequence). CDR3 length: 14 amino acids. In nucleotides, the CDR3 is TGTGCCAGCAATATAGCGGGGTCCTACAATGAGCAGTTCTTC. This translates into CASNIAGSYNEQFF.

This clonotype has only a few counts. The chain links TRBV4-3 to TRBJ2-1; D perhaps matches TRBD2 (6 bases). From germline, CDR1 is LGHNA and CDR2 YSLEER. This CDR3 has 18 residues. The ends were cut back, 0 bases at V and 7 bases at J, with 22 bases in the middle. CDR3 residues: CASSQDRARAGLRNEQFF. CDR3 sequence (DNA): TGCGCCAGCAGCCAAGATCGGGCCAGGGCGGGGCTTCGGAATGAGCAGTTCTTC.

This chain joins TRBV6-6 and TRBJ1-1, with D hard to call. V shed 6 bases and J shed 0 bases, with 14 bases lying between them. CDR3 length equals 15 residues. Germline assignment: CDR1 MNHNY and CDR2 SVGAGI (reference sequence). CDR3 sequence: CASSSRERMNTEAFF. CDR3 sequence (DNA): TGTGCCAGCAGCAGCCGGGAGCGGATGAACACTGAAGCTTTCTTT.

The chain combines TRBV24-1 with TRBJ2-2; no definite D call. The germline V and J ends were trimmed by 2 bases and 1 base, with 10 bases remaining between them. Germline-derived CDR1 and CDR2 are KGHDR and SFDVKD. The CDR3 is made up of 16 amino acids. The CDR3 coding sequence is TGTGCCACCAGTGATTCCAGCTTACGGAACACCGGGGAGCTGTTTTTT. Its translation is CATSDSSLRNTGELFF.

This clonotype was recorded at least ten times. This sequence joins TRBV15 and TRBJ1-3; no firm D call. CDR1 is LNHNV, CDR2 YYDKDF, per germline (reference sequence). Trimming stripped 0 bases from V and 2 bases from J, with 8 bases between. The length of the CDR3 is 15 residues. The CDR3 protein is CATSRDRPPGNTIYF. The DNA for the CDR3 is TGTGCCACCAGCAGAGATCGGCCTCCTGGAAACACCATATATTTT.

This clonotype was counted a few times. This chain joins TRBV3-1 and TRBJ2-1; D is undetermined. Per the germline V gene, CDR1 is LGHDT and CDR2 is YNNKEL (reference sequence). The V gene lost 0 bases and the J gene lost 8 bases, with 17 bases spanning the gap. The CDR3 length is 16 residues. CDR3 sequence (DNA): TGTGCCAGCAGCCAAGAGGCCCGAGTTAGAACCGATGAGCAGTTCTTC. Its protein is CASSQEARVRTDEQFF.

There are many counts of this clonotype. The gene calls are TRBV2 and TRBJ1-1; tentative D call: TRBD1 (5 bases). Germline V gene lookup returns CDR1 SNHLY and CDR2 FYNNEI. CDR3 length equals 11 residues. Trimming took off 7 bases at V and 6 bases at J, with 9 bases between the two ends. The CDR3 DNA is TGTGCCAGCACGAGGGGCCCTGAAGCTTTCTTT. This gives the protein CASTRGPEAFF.

The chain links TRBV11-2 to TRBJ2-1; a possible D gene is TRBD2 (6 bases). Trimming left V 5 bases short and J 8 bases short, with 13 bases between. This CDR3 spans 13 amino acids. The V gene's germline CDR1 is SGHAT and CDR2 FQNNGV. CDR3 DNA: TGTGCCAGCAGCCTGGAGGGATCGGATGAGCAGTTCTTC. Translating gives CASSLEGSDEQFF.

The chain couples TRBV4-2 to TRBJ1-5; 10 nucleotides match TRBD1. The germline V gene has CDR1 LGHNA and CDR2 YNFKEQ. The CDR3 has 17 residues. V lost 0 bases to trimming and J lost 6 bases; unmatched junction nucleotides: 8. CDR3 protein: CASSQETRQGASQPQHF. CDR3 bases: TGTGCCAGCAGCCAAGAGACCCGACAGGGGGCGAGTCAGCCCCAGCATTTT.